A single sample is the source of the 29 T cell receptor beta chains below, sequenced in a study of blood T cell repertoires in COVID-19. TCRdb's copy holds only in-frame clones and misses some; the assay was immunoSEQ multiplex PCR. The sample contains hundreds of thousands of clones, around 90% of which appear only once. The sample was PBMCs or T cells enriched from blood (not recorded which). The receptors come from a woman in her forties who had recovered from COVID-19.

The CDR3 here is CASSPGLAETYEQYF. CDR3 bases: TGTGCCAGCAGTCCGGGACTAGCGGAAACCTACGAGCAGTACTTC. The gene calls are TRBV27 and TRBJ2-7; the match to TRBD2 covers 11 bases. The V and J ends lost 5 bases and 2 bases, in that order; junction bases with no gene match: 5. The germline CDR1 and CDR2 sequences are MNHEY and SMNVEV (reference sequence). CDR3 length: 15 amino acids.

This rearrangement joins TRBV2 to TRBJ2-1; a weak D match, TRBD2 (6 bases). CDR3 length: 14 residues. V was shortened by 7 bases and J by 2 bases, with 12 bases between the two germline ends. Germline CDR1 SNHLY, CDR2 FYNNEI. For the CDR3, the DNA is TGTGCCAGCAAGGGACTTGCGACCTACAATGAGCAGTTCTTC. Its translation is CASKGLATYNEQFF.

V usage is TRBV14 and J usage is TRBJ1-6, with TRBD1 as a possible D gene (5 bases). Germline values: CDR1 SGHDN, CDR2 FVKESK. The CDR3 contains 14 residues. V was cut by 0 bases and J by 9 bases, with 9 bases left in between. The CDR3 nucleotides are TGTGCCAGCAGCCAAGAAATAAGGGGTTCACCCCTCCACTTT. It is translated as CASSQEIRGSPLHF. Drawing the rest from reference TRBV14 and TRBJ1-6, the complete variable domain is EAGVTQFPSHSVIEKGQTVTLRCDPISGHDNLYWYRRVMGKEIKFLLHFVKESKQDESGMPNNRFLAERTGGTYSTLKVQPAELEDSGVYFCASSQEIRGSPLHFGNGTRLTVT.

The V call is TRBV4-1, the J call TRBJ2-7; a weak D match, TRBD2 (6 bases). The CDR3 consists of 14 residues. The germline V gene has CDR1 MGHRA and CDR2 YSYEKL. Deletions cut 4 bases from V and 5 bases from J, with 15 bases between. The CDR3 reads CASSLTSFFDEQYF. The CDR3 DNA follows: TGCGCCAGCAGCCTGACTAGTTTTTTTGACGAGCAGTACTTC.

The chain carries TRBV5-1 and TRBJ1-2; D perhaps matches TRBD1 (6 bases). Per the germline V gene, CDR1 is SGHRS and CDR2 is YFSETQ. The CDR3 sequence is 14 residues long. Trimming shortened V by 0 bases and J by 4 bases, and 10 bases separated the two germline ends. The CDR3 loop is CASSLDRAVYGYTF. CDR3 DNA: TGCGCCAGCAGCTTGGACAGGGCGGTCTATGGCTACACCTTC. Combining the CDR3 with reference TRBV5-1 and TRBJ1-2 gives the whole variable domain KAGVTQTPRYLIKTRGQQVTLSCSPISGHRSVSWYQQTPGQGLQFLFEYFSETQRNKGNFPGRFSGRQFSNSRSEMNVSTLELGDSALYLCASSLDRAVYGYTFGSGTRLTVV.

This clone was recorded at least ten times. CDR3 residues: CASSLVAGGYNEQFF. The CDR3, as DNA: TGTGCCAGCAGCTTAGTGGCGGGAGGCTACAATGAGCAGTTCTTC. The J gene is TRBJ2-1, the V gene TRBV7-3, with 8 bases lining up with TRBD2. The CDR3 runs to 15 residues. Trimming at V came to 2 bases and at J to 3 bases, leaving 3 bases not matched to a gene. From germline, CDR1 is SGHTA and CDR2 FQGTGA. Based on the CDR3 plus reference TRBV7-3 and TRBJ2-1, the full variable domain is GAGVSQTPSNKVTEKGKYVELRCDPISGHTALYWYRQSLGQGPEFLIYFQGTGAADDSGLPNDRFFAVRPEGSVSTLKIQRTERGDSAVYLCASSLVAGGYNEQFFGPGTRLTVL.

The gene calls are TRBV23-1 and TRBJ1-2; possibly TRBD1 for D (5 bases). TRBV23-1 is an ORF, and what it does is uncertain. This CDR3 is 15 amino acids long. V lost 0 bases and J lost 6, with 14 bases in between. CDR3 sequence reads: CASSQSQGKGDGYTF. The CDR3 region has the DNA TGCGCCAGCAGTCAATCCCAGGGTAAAGGGGATGGCTACACCTTC.

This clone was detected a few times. The CDR3 reads CASRRTGTSGRGGELFF. The CDR3 DNA reads as TGTGCCAGCAGGAGAACCGGGACTAGCGGGAGAGGCGGGGAGCTGTTTTTT. The gene calls are TRBV7-2 and TRBJ2-2; 14 nucleotides line up with TRBD2. The CDR3 has 17 amino acids. J was trimmed by 7 bases and V by 6 bases; bases with no gene match: 10. Germline CDR1 and CDR2: SGHTA and FQGNSA.

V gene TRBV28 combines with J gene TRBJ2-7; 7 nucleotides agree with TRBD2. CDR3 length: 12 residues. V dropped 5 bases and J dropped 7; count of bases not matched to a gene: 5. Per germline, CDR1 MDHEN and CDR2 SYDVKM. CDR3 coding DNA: TGTGCCAGCAGTAGCGGGGTGGGAGAGCAGTACTTC. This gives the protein CASSSGVGEQYF. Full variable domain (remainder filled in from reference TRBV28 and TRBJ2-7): DVKVTQSSRYLVKRTGEKVFLECVQDMDHENMFWYRQDPGLGLRLIYFSYDVKMKEKGDIPEGYSVSREKKERFSLILESASTNQTSMYLCASSSGVGEQYFGPGTRLTVT.

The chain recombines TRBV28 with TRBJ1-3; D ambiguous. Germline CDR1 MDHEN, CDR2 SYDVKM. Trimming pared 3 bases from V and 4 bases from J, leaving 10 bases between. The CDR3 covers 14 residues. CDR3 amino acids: CASSLAHHGNTIYF. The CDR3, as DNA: TGTGCCAGCAGTTTGGCTCATCACGGAAACACCATATATTTT.

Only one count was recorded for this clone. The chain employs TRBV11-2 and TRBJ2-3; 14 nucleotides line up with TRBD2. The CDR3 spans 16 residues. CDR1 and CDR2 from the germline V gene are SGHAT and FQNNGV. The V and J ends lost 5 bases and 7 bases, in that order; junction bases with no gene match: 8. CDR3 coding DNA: TGTGCCAGCAGCCCAAGACTAGCGGGAGGGCCGAATACGCAGTATTTT. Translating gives CASSPRLAGGPNTQYF.

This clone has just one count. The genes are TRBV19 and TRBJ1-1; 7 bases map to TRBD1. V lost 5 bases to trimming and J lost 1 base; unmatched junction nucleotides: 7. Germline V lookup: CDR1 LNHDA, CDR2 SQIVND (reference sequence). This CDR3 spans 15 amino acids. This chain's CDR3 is CASSPTHRGNTEAFF. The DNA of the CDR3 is TGTGCCAGTAGTCCAACCCACAGGGGGAACACTGAAGCTTTCTTT.

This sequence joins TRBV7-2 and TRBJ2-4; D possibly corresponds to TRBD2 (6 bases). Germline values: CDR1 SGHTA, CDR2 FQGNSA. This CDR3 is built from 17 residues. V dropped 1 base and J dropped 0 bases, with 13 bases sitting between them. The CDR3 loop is CASSLDFGSAAKNIQYF. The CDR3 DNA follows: TGTGCCAGCAGCTTAGACTTCGGGAGCGCAGCCAAAAACATTCAGTACTTC. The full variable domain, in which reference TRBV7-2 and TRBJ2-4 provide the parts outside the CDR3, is GAGVSQSPSNKVTEKGKDVELRCDPISGHTALYWYRQSLGQGLEFLIYFQGNSAPDKSGLPSDRFSAERTGGSVSTLTIQRTQQEDSAVYLCASSLDFGSAAKNIQYFGAGTRLSVL.

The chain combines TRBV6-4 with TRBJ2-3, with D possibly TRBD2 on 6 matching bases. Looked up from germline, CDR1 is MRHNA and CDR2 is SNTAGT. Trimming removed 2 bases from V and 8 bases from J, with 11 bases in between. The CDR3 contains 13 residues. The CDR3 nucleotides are TGTGCCAGCAGTGACGCTCGGGGGAGTACGCAGTATTTT. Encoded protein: CASSDARGSTQYF.

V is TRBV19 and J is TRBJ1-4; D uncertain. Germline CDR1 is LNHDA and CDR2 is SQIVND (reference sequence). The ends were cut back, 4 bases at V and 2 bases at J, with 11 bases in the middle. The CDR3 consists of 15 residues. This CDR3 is CASSRRARTNEKLFF. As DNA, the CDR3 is TGTGCCAGTAGTAGACGTGCCAGGACTAATGAAAAACTGTTTTTT.

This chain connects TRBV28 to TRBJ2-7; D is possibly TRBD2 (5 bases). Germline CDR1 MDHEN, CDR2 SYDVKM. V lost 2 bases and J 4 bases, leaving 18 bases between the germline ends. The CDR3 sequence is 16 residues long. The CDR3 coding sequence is TGTGCCAGCAGTTTAACGATCGGGGTGGCCGTATACGAGCAGTACTTC. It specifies CASSLTIGVAVYEQYF. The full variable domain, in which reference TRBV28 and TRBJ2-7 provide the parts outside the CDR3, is DVKVTQSSRYLVKRTGEKVFLECVQDMDHENMFWYRQDPGLGLRLIYFSYDVKMKEKGDIPEGYSVSREKKERFSLILESASTNQTSMYLCASSLTIGVAVYEQYFGPGTRLTVT.

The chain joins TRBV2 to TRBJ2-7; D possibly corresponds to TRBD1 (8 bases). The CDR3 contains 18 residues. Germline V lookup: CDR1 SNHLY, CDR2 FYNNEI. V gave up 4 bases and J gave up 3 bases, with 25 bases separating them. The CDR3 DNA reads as TGTGCCAGCAGTGTGGACAGGGAGGCTAGCGGTCCCGACTACGAGCAGTACTTC. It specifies CASSVDREASGPDYEQYF.

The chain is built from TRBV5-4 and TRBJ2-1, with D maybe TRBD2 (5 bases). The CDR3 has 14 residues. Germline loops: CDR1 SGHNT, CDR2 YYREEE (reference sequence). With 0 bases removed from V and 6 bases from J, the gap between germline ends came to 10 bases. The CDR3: CASSLERLRNEQFF. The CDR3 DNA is TGTGCCAGCAGCTTGGAGAGACTACGCAATGAGCAGTTCTTC.

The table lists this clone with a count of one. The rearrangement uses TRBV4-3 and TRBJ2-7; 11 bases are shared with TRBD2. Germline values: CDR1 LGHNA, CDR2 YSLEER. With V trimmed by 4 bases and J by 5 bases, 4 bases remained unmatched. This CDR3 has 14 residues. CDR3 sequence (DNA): TGCGCCAGCAGCCTACTAGCGGGAGTAAACGAGCAGTACTTC. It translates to CASSLLAGVNEQYF.

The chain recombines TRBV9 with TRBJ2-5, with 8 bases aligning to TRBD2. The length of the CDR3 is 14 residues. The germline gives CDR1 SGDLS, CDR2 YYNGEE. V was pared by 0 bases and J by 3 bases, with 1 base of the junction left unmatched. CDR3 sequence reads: CASSVGGLEETQYF. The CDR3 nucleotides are TGTGCCAGCAGCGTAGGGGGACTAGAAGAGACCCAGTACTTC.

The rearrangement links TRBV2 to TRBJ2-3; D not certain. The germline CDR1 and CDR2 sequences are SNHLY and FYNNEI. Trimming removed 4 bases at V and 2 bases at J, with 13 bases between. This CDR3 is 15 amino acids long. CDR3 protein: CASSASSAITDTQYF. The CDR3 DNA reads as TGTGCCAGCAGTGCCTCCAGCGCTATCACAGATACGCAGTATTTT.

This CDR3 is CASSWTGGIDSPLHF. The CDR3 DNA is TGTGCCAGCAGTTGGACAGGGGGCATAGATTCACCCCTCCACTTT. The chain couples TRBV7-9 to TRBJ1-6, with 11 positions matching TRBD1. Germline CDR1 reads SEHNR; CDR2 reads FQNEAQ (reference sequence). The CDR3 spans 15 residues. With V trimmed by 6 bases and J by 8 bases, 6 bases remained unmatched.

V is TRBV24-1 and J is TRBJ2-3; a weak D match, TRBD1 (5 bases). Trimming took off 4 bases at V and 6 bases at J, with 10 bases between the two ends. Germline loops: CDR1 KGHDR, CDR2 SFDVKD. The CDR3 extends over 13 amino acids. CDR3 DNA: TGTGCCACCAGTGAGCCCCCAGGGGATACGCAGTATTTT. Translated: CATSEPPGDTQYF.

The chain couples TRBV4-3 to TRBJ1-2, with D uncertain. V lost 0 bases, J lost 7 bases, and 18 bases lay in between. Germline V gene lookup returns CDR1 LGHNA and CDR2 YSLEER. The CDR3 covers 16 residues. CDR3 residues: CASSQDLGSKHAGYTF. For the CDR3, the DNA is TGCGCCAGCAGCCAAGATCTGGGCTCAAAGCACGCTGGCTACACCTTC.

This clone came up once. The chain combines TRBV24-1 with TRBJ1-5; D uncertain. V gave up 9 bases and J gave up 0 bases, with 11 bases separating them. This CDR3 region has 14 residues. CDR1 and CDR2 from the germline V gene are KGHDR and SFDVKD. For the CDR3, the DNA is TGTGCCACCCCGAATCGCTATAGCAATCAGCCCCAGCATTTT. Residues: CATPNRYSNQPQHF.

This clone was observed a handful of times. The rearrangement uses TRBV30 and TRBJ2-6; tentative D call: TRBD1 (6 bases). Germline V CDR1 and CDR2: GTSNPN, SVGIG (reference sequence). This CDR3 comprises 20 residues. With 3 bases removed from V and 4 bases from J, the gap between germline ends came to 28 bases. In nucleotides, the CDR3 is TGTGCCTGGAGGGTCCCTCTAATCAGGGGTCCCTCTGCCGGGGCCAACGTCCTGACTTTC. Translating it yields CAWRVPLIRGPSAGANVLTF.

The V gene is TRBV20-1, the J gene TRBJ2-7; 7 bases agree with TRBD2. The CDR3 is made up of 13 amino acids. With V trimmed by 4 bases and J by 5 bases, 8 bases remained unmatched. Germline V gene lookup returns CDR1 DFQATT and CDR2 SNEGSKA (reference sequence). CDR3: CSANEGGFHEQYF. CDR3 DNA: TGCAGTGCTAATGAGGGAGGGTTCCACGAGCAGTACTTC.

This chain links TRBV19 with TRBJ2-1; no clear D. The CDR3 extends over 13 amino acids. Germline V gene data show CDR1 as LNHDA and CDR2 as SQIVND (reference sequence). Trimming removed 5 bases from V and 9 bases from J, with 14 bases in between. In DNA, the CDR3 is TGTGCCAGTAGTCCGGGTCTATCGGGTGAGCAGTTCTTC. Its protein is CASSPGLSGEQFF.

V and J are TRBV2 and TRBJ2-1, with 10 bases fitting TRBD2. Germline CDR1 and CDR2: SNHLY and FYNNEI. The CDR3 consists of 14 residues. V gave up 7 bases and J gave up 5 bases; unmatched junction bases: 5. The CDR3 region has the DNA TGTGCCAGCACTCTAGCGGGAGTCGACAATGAGCAGTTCTTC. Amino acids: CASTLAGVDNEQFF.